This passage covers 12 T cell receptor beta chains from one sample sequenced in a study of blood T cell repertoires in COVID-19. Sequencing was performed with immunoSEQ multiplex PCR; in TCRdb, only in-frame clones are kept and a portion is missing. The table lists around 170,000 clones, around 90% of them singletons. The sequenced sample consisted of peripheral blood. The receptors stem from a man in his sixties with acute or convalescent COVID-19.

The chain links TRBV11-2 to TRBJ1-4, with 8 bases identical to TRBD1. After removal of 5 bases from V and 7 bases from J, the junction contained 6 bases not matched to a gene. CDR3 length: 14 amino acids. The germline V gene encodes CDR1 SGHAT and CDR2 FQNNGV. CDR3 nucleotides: TGTGCCAGCAGCGAGGACAGGGTGGGTGAAAAACTGTTTTTT. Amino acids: CASSEDRVGEKLFF. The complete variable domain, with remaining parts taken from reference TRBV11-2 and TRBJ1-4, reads EAGVAQSPRYKIIEKRQSVAFWCNPISGHATLYWYQQILGQGPKLLIQFQNNGVVDDSQLPKDRFSAERLKGVDSTLKIQPAKLEDSAVYLCASSEDRVGEKLFFGSGTQLSVL.

The CDR3 DNA is TGTGCCACCAGCAGGGGCGGGACAGGGGGTCTGGAGCAGTTCTTC. Translating it yields CATSRGGTGGLEQFF. This chain joins TRBV15 and TRBJ2-1, with 11 bases matching TRBD1. Germline lookup yields CDR1 LNHNV and CDR2 YYDKDF (reference sequence). The CDR3 is 15 residues long. J gave up 10 bases and V 3 bases, and 8 bases lay outside the gene matches.

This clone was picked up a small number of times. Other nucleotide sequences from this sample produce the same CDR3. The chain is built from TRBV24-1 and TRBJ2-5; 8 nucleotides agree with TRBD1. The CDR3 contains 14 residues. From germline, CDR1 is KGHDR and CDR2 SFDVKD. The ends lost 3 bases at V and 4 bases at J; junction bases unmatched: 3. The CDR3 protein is CATSDPGGGETQYF. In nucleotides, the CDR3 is TGTGCCACCAGTGATCCAGGGGGCGGAGAGACCCAGTACTTC.

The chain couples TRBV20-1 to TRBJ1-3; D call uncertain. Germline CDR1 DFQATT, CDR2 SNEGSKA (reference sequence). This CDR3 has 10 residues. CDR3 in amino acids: CSVGRNTIYF. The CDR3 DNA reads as TGCAGCGTCGGTCGGAACACCATATATTTT.

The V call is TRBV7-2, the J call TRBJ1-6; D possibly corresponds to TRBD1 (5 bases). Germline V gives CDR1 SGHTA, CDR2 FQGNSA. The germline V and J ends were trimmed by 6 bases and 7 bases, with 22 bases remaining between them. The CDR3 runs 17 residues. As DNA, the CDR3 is TGTGCCAGCAGACGGATTCAGGGCCAATTCGGCAATTCACCCCTCCACTTT. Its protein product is CASRRIQGQFGNSPLHF.

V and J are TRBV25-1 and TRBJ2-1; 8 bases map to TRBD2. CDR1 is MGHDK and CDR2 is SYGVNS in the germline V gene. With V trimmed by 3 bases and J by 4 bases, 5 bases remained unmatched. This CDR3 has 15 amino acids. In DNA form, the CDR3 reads TGTGCCAGCAGTGAGGGCGGGGGGCCGTACAATGAGCAGTTCTTC. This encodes CASSEGGGPYNEQFF.

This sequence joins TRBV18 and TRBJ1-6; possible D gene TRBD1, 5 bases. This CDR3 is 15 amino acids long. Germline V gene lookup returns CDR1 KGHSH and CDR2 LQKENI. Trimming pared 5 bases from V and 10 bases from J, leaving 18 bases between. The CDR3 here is CASSTASGVGSPLHF. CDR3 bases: TGTGCCAGCTCAACCGCATCGGGGGTAGGCTCACCCCTCCACTTT.

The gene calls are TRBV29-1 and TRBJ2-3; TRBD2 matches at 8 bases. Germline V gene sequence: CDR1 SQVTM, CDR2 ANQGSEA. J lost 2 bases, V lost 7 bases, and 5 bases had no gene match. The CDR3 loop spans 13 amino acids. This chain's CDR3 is CSAGGGDTDTQYF. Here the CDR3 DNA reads TGCAGCGCGGGGGGGGGAGACACAGATACGCAGTATTTT.

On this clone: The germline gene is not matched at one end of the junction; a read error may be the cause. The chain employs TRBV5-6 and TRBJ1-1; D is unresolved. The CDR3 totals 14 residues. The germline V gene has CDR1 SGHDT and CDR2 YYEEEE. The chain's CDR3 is CASSLVRADTEAFF. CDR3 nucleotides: TGTGCCAGCAGCTTGGTCAGAGCCGACACCGAAGCTTTCTTT.

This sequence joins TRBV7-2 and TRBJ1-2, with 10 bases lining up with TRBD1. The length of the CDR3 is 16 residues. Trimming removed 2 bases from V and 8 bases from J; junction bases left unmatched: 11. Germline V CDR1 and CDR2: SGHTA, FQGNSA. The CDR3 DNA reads TGTGCCAGCAGCTTAATCACGGGACAGGGGAAGAGAGGCTACACCTTC. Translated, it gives CASSLITGQGKRGYTF.

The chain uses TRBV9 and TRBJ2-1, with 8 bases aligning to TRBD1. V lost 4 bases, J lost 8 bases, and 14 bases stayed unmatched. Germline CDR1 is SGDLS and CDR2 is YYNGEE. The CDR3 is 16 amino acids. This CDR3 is CASSLQTGTGLDEQFF. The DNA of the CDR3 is TGTGCCAGCAGCCTCCAAACCGGGACAGGCCTTGATGAGCAGTTCTTC.

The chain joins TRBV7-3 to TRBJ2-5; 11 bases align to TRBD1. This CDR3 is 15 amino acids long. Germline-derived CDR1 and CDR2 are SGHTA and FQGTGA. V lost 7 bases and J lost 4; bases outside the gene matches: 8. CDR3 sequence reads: CASNSGQGAGETQYF. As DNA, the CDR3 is TGTGCCAGCAACTCCGGACAGGGGGCGGGAGAGACCCAGTACTTC.